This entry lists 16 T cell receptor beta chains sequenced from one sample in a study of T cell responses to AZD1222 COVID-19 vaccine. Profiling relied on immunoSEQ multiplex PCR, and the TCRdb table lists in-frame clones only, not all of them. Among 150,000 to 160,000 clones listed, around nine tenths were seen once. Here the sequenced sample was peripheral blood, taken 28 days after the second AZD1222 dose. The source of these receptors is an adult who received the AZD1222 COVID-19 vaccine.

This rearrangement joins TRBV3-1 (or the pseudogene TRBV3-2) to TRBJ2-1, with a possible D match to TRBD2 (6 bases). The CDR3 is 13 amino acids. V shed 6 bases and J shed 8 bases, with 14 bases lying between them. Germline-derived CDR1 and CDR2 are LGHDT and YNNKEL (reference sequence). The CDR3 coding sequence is TGTGCCAGCAGTCCAAGACTAGTTTATGAGCAGTTCTTC. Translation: CASSPRLVYEQFF.

CDR3 bases: TGTGCCAGCAGCCCGGGAGGGTCGCACAATGAGCAGTTCTTC. It translates to CASSPGGSHNEQFF. The chain recombines TRBV7-3 with TRBJ2-1; TRBD2 matches 8 bases. The CDR3 is 14 amino acids. Looked up from germline, CDR1 is SGHTA and CDR2 is FQGTGA. V shed 5 bases, J shed 5 bases, and the junction held 5 bases outside the gene matches.

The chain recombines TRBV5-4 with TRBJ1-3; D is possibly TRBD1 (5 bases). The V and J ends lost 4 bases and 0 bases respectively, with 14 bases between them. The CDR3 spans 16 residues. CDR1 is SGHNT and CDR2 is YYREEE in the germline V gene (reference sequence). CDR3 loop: CASSHFGTGSGNTIYF. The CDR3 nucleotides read TGTGCCAGCAGCCACTTCGGGACGGGCTCTGGAAACACCATATATTTT.

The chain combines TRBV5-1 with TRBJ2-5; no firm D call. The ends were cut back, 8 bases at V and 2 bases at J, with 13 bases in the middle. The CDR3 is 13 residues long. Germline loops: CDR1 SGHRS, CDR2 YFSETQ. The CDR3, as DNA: TGCGCCAGTCAGCCCACCCCACAAGAGACCCAGTACTTC. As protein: CASQPTPQETQYF. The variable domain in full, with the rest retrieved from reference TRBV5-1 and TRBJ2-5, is KAGVTQTPRYLIKTRGQQVTLSCSPISGHRSVSWYQQTPGQGLQFLFEYFSETQRNKGNFPGRFSGRQFSNSRSEMNVSTLELGDSALYLCASQPTPQETQYFGPGTRLLVL.

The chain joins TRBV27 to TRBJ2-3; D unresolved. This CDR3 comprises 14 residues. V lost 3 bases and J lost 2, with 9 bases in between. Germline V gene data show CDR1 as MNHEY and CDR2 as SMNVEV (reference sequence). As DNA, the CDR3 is TGTGCCAGCAGTTTTAATACAGCCACAGATACGCAGTATTTT. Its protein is CASSFNTATDTQYF.

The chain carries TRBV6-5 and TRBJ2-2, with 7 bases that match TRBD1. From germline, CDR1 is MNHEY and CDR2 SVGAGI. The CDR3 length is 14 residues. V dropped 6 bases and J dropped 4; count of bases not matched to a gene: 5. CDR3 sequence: CASREGQLTGELFF. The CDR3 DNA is TGTGCCAGCAGAGAGGGACAGCTCACCGGGGAGCTGTTTTTT.

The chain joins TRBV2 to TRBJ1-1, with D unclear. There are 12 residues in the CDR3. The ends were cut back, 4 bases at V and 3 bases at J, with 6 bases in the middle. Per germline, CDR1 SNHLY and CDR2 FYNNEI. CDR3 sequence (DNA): TGTGCCAGCAGTGCCTCCGACACTGAAGCTTTCTTT. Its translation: CASSASDTEAFF.

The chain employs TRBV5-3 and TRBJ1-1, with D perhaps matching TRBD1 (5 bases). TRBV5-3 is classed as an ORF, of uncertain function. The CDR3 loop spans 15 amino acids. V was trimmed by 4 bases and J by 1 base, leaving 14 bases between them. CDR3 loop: CARSEGRLSNTEAFF. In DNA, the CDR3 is TGTGCCAGAAGCGAGGGACGCTTGTCGAACACTGAAGCTTTCTTT.

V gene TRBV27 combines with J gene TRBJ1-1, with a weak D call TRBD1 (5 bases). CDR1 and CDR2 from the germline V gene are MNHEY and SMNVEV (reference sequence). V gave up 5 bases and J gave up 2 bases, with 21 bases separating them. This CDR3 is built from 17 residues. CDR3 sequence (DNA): TGTGCCAGCAGTCGCGGGTTGGGGGGGAGGAGAAACACTGAAGCTTTCTTT. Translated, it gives CASSRGLGGRRNTEAFF.

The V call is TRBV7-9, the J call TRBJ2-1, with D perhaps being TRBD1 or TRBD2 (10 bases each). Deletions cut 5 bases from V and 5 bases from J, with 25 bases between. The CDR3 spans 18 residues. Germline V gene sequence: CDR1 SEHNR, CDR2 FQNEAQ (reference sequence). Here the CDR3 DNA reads TGTGCCAGCAGCCCAAGGACAGGGGGACTAGCGCAGAACAATGAGCAGTTCTTC. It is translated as CASSPRTGGLAQNNEQFF.

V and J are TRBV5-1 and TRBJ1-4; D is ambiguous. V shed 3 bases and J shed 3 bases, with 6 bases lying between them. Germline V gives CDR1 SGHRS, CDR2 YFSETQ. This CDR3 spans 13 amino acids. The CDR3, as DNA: TGCGCCAGCAGCTCCAGGTCTAATGAAAAACTGTTTTTT. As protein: CASSSRSNEKLFF. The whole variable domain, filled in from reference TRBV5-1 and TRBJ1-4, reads KAGVTQTPRYLIKTRGQQVTLSCSPISGHRSVSWYQQTPGQGLQFLFEYFSETQRNKGNFPGRFSGRQFSNSRSEMNVSTLELGDSALYLCASSSRSNEKLFFGSGTQLSVL.

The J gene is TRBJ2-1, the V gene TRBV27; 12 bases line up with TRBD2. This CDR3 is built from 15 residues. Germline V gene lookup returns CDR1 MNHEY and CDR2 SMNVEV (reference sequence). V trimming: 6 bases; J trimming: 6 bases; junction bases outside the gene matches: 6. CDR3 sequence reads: CASRMGLAGSNEQFF. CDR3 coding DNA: TGTGCCAGCAGGATGGGACTAGCGGGCAGCAATGAGCAGTTCTTC.

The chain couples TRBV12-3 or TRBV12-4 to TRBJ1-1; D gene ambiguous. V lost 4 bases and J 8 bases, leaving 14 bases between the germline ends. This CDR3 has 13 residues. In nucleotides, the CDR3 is TGTGCCAGCAGTTATCGTGACCGGGGAGAAGCTTTCTTT. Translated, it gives CASSYRDRGEAFF.

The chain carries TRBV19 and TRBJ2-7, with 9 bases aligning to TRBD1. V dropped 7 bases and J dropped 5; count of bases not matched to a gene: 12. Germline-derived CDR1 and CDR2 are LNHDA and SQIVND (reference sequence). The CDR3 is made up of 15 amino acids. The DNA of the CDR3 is TGTGCCAGTACCAAAAAAGGAACAGGGGGCGACGAGCAGTACTTC. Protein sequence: CASTKKGTGGDEQYF. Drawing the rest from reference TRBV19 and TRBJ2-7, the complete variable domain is DGGITQSPKYLFRKEGQNVTLSCEQNLNHDAMYWYRQDPGQGLRLIYYSQIVNDFQKGDIAEGYSVSREKKESFPLTVTSAQKNPTAFYLCASTKKGTGGDEQYFGPGTRLTVT.

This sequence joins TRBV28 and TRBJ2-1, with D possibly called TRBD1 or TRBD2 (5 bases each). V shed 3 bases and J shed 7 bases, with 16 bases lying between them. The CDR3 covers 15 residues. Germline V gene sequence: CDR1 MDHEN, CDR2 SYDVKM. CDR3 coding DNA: TGTGCCAGCAGTTTTCCGGGACCCTCCGGAAATGAGCAGTTCTTC. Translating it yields CASSFPGPSGNEQFF. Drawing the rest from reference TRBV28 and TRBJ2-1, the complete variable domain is DVKVTQSSRYLVKRTGEKVFLECVQDMDHENMFWYRQDPGLGLRLIYFSYDVKMKEKGDIPEGYSVSREKKERFSLILESASTNQTSMYLCASSFPGPSGNEQFFGPGTRLTVL.

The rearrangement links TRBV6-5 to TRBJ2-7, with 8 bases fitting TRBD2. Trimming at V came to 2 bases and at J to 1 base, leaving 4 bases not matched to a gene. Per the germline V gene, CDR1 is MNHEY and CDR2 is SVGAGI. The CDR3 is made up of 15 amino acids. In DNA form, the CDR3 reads TGTGCCAGCAGTTACGCTTCTAGCGGGTCCTACGAGCAGTACTTC. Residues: CASSYASSGSYEQYF.